These 4 T cell receptor beta chains were sequenced from one sample in a study of monozygotic twins with inflammatory bowel disease. TCRdb reprocessed the 5' RACE reads and keeps a single row for each CDR3 protein, giving no DNA. This sample's table reports roughly 200,000 distinct CDR3 sequences. The sample consisted of blood. All receptors derive from a human donor with ulcerative colitis or Crohn's disease, or a healthy co-twin of an affected twin (not recorded which).

This sequence joins TRBV10-3 and TRBJ2-1. The germline V gene has CDR1 ENHRY and CDR2 SYGVKD. The CDR3 runs 13 residues. The CDR3 sequence: CATRDTDIHEQFF.

The chain has TRBV19 and TRBJ2-7; absent DNA, TCRdb's TRBD1 call cannot be checked. CDR1 and CDR2 from the germline V gene are LNHDA and SQIVND (reference sequence). CDR3 length: 14 amino acids. The CDR3 spells CASSPGGASYEQYF.

J is TRBJ2-1 and V is TRBV7-9; the D gene TCRdb calls, TRBD1, cannot be checked with no DNA. Germline V gene data show CDR1 as SEHNR and CDR2 as FQNEAQ (reference sequence). This CDR3 is built from 13 residues. This chain's CDR3 is CASSGGFFNEQFF.

This chain links TRBV5-1 with TRBJ1-6; TCRdb returns TRBD1, unconfirmable since there is no DNA. CDR1 SGHRS and CDR2 YFSETQ come from the germline V gene. This CDR3 spans 16 amino acids. This chain's CDR3 is CASSQQAQGMDSPLHF.